The T cell receptor (beta chain) under discussion was sequenced for a study of shared clonotypes between healthy human individuals. This CDR3 has 16 residues. After removal of 0 bases from V and 2 bases from J, the junction contained 8 bases not matched to a gene. The germline V gene encodes CDR1 SGHRS and CDR2 YFSETQ. The study separated CD4+ cells into CD45RA+ naive and CD45RA-negative memory subsets. Clones were sequenced by immunoSEQ multiplex PCR, and TCRdb holds only the in-frame ones, with some missing. The sample lists around 2.1 million clones, around 95% occurring once. The rearrangement joins TRBV5-1 to TRBJ2-7, with 7 bases lining up with TRBD1. The clonotype comes from a man younger than 35 in good health. Specimen: naive CD4+ T cells sorted from blood. Subset given: CD45RA+ positively selected. CDR3 protein: CASSLVAAGGTYEQYF. CDR3 bases: TGCGCCAGCAGCTTGGTGGCGGCAGGGGGAACCTACGAGCAGTACTTC. Combining the CDR3 with reference TRBV5-1 and TRBJ2-7 gives the whole variable domain KAGVTQTPRYLIKTRGQQVTLSCSPISGHRSVSWYQQTPGQGLQFLFEYFSETQRNKGNFPGRFSGRQFSNSRSEMNVSTLELGDSALYLCASSLVAAGGTYEQYFGPGTRLTVT.